Listed below are T cell receptor beta chains from one sample, sequenced in a study of blood T cell repertoires in COVID-19. Sequenced by immunoSEQ multiplex PCR; TCRdb stores in-frame clones only, minus some. The data show approximately 240,000 clones, 80% to 95% seen once. Specimen: PBMCs or T cells enriched from blood (not recorded which). These receptors came from a woman between 18 and 30 years old who had recovered from COVID-19. The CDR3 runs from the conserved cysteine through the conserved F or W. Each record gives: D gene, clone size, V gene, J gene, CDR3 DNA, CDR3 protein. The D gene is left open where the match is weak. The size field is filled for only some rows; it gives once, few, many or a size class.

>.|.|TRBV29-1|TRBJ2-1
TGCAGCGTCCAATTCTCCTACAATGAGCAGTTCTTC
CSVQFSYNEQFF
>.|few|TRBV28|TRBJ1-2
TGTGCCAGCACGGTGAACCTTATGTATGGCTACACCTTC
CASTVNLMYGYTF
>.|many|TRBV3-1/TRBV3-2|TRBJ2-1
TGTGCCAGCAGCCAAGCCTATGAGCAGTTCTTC
CASSQAYEQFF
>.|.|TRBV19|TRBJ1-1
TGTGCCAGTAGTATCCGAAGGCAGGGGAAAAGGGGAACTGAAGCTTTCTTT
CASSIRRQGKRGTEAFF
>.|.|TRBV11-2|TRBJ2-5
TGTGCCAGCAGCTTAGATCATGAGACCCAGTACTTC
CASSLDHETQYF
>.|.|TRBV2|TRBJ1-1
TGTGCCAGCAGTAAAATTCGATTCGGGTACACTGAAGCTTTCTTT
CASSKIRFGYTEAFF
>TRBD1|.|TRBV12-5|TRBJ1-2
TGTGCTAGTGGTCATGGACAGGGGGGCGGCTACACCTTC
CASGHGQGGGYTF
>.|.|TRBV27|TRBJ2-2
TGTGCCAGCAGTTTATCGGGGGGTAACACCGGGGAGCTGTTTTTT
CASSLSGGNTGELFF
>TRBD1|.|TRBV5-6|TRBJ2-1
TGTGCCAGCAGCTTGGCCGGGACAGGGGGCATCAATGAGCAGTTCTTC
CASSLAGTGGINEQFF
>TRBD2|.|TRBV29-1|TRBJ2-1
TGCAGCGTTCCGGGACTAGCGGGGGAGCAGTTCTTC
CSVPGLAGEQFF
>.|.|TRBV2|TRBJ2-3
TGTGCCAGCAGTGATAAGACAGCCACAGATACGCAGTATTTT
CASSDKTATDTQYF
>.|.|TRBV19|TRBJ1-5
TGTGCCAGTAGTAAGGGGTTTTTTGGCAATCAGCCCCAGCATTTT
CASSKGFFGNQPQHF
>.|.|TRBV7-9|TRBJ1-4
TGTGCCAGCAGCTTTAGGGAGGATGAAAAACTGTTTTTT
CASSFREDEKLFF
>TRBD2|.|TRBV5-8|TRBJ2-7
TGTGCCAGCAGCTTGTGGGGGAGGGCCTCCTACGAGCAGTACTTC
CASSLWGRASYEQYF
>.|.|TRBV5-5|TRBJ1-5
TGTGCCAGCAGTCAGGGAGGACCCCAGCATTTT
CASSQGGPQHF
>.|.|TRBV5-1|TRBJ2-2
TGCGCCAGCAGCTTGGAAGCAGGTTCCACCGGGGAGCTGTTTTTT
CASSLEAGSTGELFF
>.|.|TRBV6-5|TRBJ2-1
TGTGCCAGCAGTTACCCCGGACACTCCGATGAGCAGTTCTTC
CASSYPGHSDEQFF
>.|.|TRBV12-3/TRBV12-4|TRBJ1-2
TGTGCCAGCACCATGACACGTAACTATGGCTACACCTTC
CASTMTRNYGYTF
>.|.|TRBV29-1|TRBJ1-2
TGCAGCGCAGGACACGGTGGCTACACCTTC
CSAGHGGYTF
>.|.|TRBV6-5|TRBJ2-1
TGTGCCAGCAGTCGTCAGAATGAGCAGTTCTTC
CASSRQNEQFF
>TRBD1|.|TRBV9|TRBJ1-2
TGTGCCAGCAGCGTAGATGGGACAGCCGGTGGGTTGGGCTATGGCTACACCTTC
CASSVDGTAGGLGYGYTF
>TRBD1|.|TRBV6-2/TRBV6-3|TRBJ1-1
TGTGCCAGCAGTCTATTTGACAGGGGGCGAACTGAAGCTTTCTTT
CASSLFDRGRTEAFF
>.|.|TRBV4-2|TRBJ1-1
TGTGCCAGCAGCCAATCTACCCTTGAAGCTTTCTTT
CASSQSTLEAFF
>.|.|TRBV29-1|TRBJ1-2
TGCAGCGTTGAGGCCAGTCTGGGGGGTAACTATGGCTACACCTTC
CSVEASLGGNYGYTF
>.|.|TRBV4-1|TRBJ1-5
TGCGCCAGCAGCCAAGAGTGGGGCCAGCCCCAGCATTTT
CASSQEWGQPQHF